These T cell receptor beta chains were read from a single sample in a study of blood T cell repertoires in COVID-19. TCRdb keeps only in-frame clones here, not all; method: immunoSEQ multiplex PCR. Found here are 380,000 or so clones, 70% to 90% of them singletons; the top ten hold 1% to 1.5%. The sequencing sample was made of PBMCs or T cells enriched from blood (not recorded which). These receptors all come from a man aged 25 to 45 who had recovered from COVID-19. Each CDR3 is given with its conserved first and last residue. D genes are given only for firm matches. Size values are once, few and many counts, or a class for expanded clones, and some rows have none.

-	TRBV11-2	TRBJ1-2	-	TGTGCCAGCAGCTTAGGACCCGGGACTACTGAGGGTGGCTACACCTTC	CASSLGPGTTEGGYTF
TRBD1	TRBV3-1/TRBV3-2	TRBJ1-1	-	TGTGCCAGCAGCCGAGACAGGGGCGAGCTGGGAGCTTTCTTT	CASSRDRGELGAFF
-	TRBV7-2	TRBJ1-3	once	TGTGCCAGCAGCAACTACGGGGGGGGCAGAAACACCATATATTTT	CASSNYGGGRNTIYF
-	TRBV4-3	TRBJ2-7	-	TGCGCCAGCAGCCAAGGTCAGGGATGGCCCTACGAGCAGTACTTC	CASSQGQGWPYEQYF
TRBD2	TRBV6-2/TRBV6-3	TRBJ2-1	-	TGTGCCAGCACCCCGTTGGGACTAGCGGGCTACAATGAGCAGTTCTTC	CASTPLGLAGYNEQFF
TRBD1	TRBV6-5	TRBJ2-5	-	TGTGCCAGCAGCCCGGGGACAGGGGGCTCGGAGACCCAGTACTTC	CASSPGTGGSETQYF
-	TRBV11-2	TRBJ1-2	once	TGTGCCAGCAGCCCCCAGGGGTATGGCTACACCTTC	CASSPQGYGYTF
-	TRBV2	TRBJ1-1	-	TGTGCCAGCACAGGGGTCACTGAAGCTTTCTTT	CASTGVTEAFF
-	TRBV19	TRBJ2-3	-	TGTGCCAGTAGTATTCGGGGGGATACGCAGTATTTT	CASSIRGDTQYF
-	TRBV6-5	TRBJ2-7	once	TGTGCCAGCAGCCGACGCCTAGGCAGATCCTACGAGCAGTACTTC	CASSRRLGRSYEQYF
-	TRBV7-9	TRBJ1-6	-	TGTGCCAGCACCTTGGGGTCGGCCCTCCACTTT	CASTLGSALHF
TRBD1	TRBV19	TRBJ1-4	-	TGTGCCAGAGATTCACAGGGGGCCTTTCTCCGGGAAAAACTGTTTTTT	CARDSQGAFLREKLFF
-	TRBV14	TRBJ1-1	-	TGTGCCAGCAGCCAAGCACAGAGGAACACTGAAGCTTTCTTT	CASSQAQRNTEAFF
-	TRBV6-5	TRBJ2-5	few	TGTGCCAGCGAGCTGGTCGTACAAGAGACCCAGTACTTC	CASELVVQETQYF
TRBD1	TRBV13	TRBJ1-3	-	TGTGCCAGCAGCTCAGGGACAGGGTTGATTTCTGGAAACACCATATATTTT	CASSSGTGLISGNTIYF
-	TRBV6-6	TRBJ1-3	-	TGTGCCAGCAGTCCGCAGGGCGCTGGGGGAAACACCATATATTTT	CASSPQGAGGNTIYF
TRBD1	TRBV27	TRBJ1-2	-	TGTGCCAGCAGTTTCCGGACAGGGGTTGACTTGGACTATGGCTACACCTTC	CASSFRTGVDLDYGYTF
TRBD1	TRBV19	TRBJ1-6	-	TGTGCCAGTAGTCTCGACAGGGGGTTTTCACCCCTCCACTTT	CASSLDRGFSPLHF
TRBD1	TRBV5-1	TRBJ2-3	-	TGCGCCAGCAGCGAGAACAGGGGGATGGGCACAGATACGCAGTATTTT	CASSENRGMGTDTQYF
-	TRBV20-1	TRBJ1-1	-	TGCAGTGCTAGTAACGGTGGAGGGTTAGGGACTGAAGCTTTCTTT	CSASNGGGLGTEAFF
-	TRBV6-5	TRBJ1-1	once	TGTGCCAGTTTCAGGGCGCAGAACACTGAAGCTTTCTTT	CASFRAQNTEAFF
-	TRBV6-4	TRBJ2-7	-	TGTGCCAGCAGTGACTCGAAAGGCAATGGGGGGATCGAGCAGTACTTC	CASSDSKGNGGIEQYF
-	TRBV19	TRBJ1-5	-	TGTGCCAGTAGTATAGTCGGGGGGGGACAGCCCCAGCATTTT	CASSIVGGGQPQHF
TRBD1	TRBV7-9	TRBJ1-6	-	TGTGCCAGCAGCTTAAAAGGGGACAGGAGGAATTCACCCCTCCACTTT	CASSLKGDRRNSPLHF
TRBD1	TRBV6-5	TRBJ2-5	-	TGTGCCAGCAGTTACCGTGCAGGGGGTGGTGAGACCCAGTACTTC	CASSYRAGGGETQYF
-	TRBV10-1	TRBJ1-1	few	TGCGCCAGCAGTGAATCCCGACAGGCCACTGAAGCTTTCTTT	CASSESRQATEAFF
-	TRBV7-2	TRBJ1-1	-	TGTGCCAGCAGCTTAGCGGCCCCCAGGGGTGGAACTGAAGCTTTCTTT	CASSLAAPRGGTEAFF
-	TRBV27	TRBJ2-5	-	TGTGCCAGCAGTTACAGACGCCAAGAGACCCAGTACTTC	CASSYRRQETQYF
-	TRBV4-3	TRBJ1-2	-	TGCGCCAGCAGCCAAGATTTGGGGGGGGACTACACCTTC	CASSQDLGGDYTF
-	TRBV6-5	TRBJ1-1	-	TGTGCCAGCACCCGCGGATGGGGGGGAACTGAAGCTTTCTTT	CASTRGWGGTEAFF
-	TRBV30	TRBJ1-4	-	TGTGCCTGGGATCGGGTGGAAAAACTGTTTTTT	CAWDRVEKLFF
TRBD1	TRBV5-4	TRBJ2-7	once	TGTGCCAGCACTACAGGGGGCGCGAGTCTCGCCTACGAGCAGTACTTC	CASTTGGASLAYEQYF
TRBD1	TRBV4-2	TRBJ1-5	-	TGTGCCAGCAGCCAGAGGACAGGGGCGTTAAGCAATCAGCCCCAGCATTTT	CASSQRTGALSNQPQHF
-	TRBV7-6	TRBJ1-2	-	TGTGCCAGCAGCTTAAGGGAAGGGCGGGAAGGCTACACCTTC	CASSLREGREGYTF
TRBD1	TRBV4-1	TRBJ2-7	-	TGCGCCAGCAGCCAAGACCCATATAATTTAGGACAGGGGTCCTCCCACGAGCAGTACTTC	CASSQDPYNLGQGSSHEQYF
-	TRBV5-5	TRBJ1-2	-	TGTGCCAGCAGCTTGCGGCATGGGGCGCGAGGCTATGGCTACACCTTC	CASSLRHGARGYGYTF
-	TRBV7-8	TRBJ1-1	-	TGTGCCAGCAGCTTAGACAGGTCCCCTGGAGCTTTCTTT	CASSLDRSPGAFF
TRBD1	TRBV4-1	TRBJ1-4	-	TGCGCCAGCAGCCAAGTCGCGGACAGGGGAGGTGAAAAACTGTTTTTT	CASSQVADRGGEKLFF